This T cell receptor beta chain was recorded in a study of quantifying T cell responses using KT2 cells. Study-wide background: cDNA was made from DNase-treated RNA using alpha and beta constant primers. Study-level results: Even the lowest spike-in, about one KT2 cell per 100,000 PBMC, yielded detectable KT2 sequences.

Each cDNA got a UMI-containing oligo ligated at its 3' end. The first PCR ran roughly 4 cycles with an equimolar RC1.1 and RC1.2 beta primer mix. TCRdb reprocessed the UMI-ligation and nested PCR reads with MiXCR, giving one entry per CDR3 protein. Of about 33,000 distinct CDR3 sequences listed, 10% are singletons. The CDR3 has 13 residues. CDR1 is DFQATT and CDR2 is SNEGSKA in the germline V gene (reference sequence). Trimming pared 3 bases from V and 1 base from J, leaving 7 bases between. KT2, a clone with a known TCR, was spiked into unfractionated PBMC. Different KT2-to-PBMC ratios were created with a constant PBMC count. There are a few counts of this clonotype. Its target is unknown.

The clonotype was recovered from a human donor. The chain links TRBV20-1 to TRBJ1-5, with D tentatively TRBD1 (5 bases). The material sequenced was PBMCs spiked with cells of the T cell clone KT2. This CDR3 is CSASQGSNQPQHF. CDR3 sequence (DNA): TGCAGTGCTAGTCAGGGAAGCAATCAGCCCCAGCATTTT.